The 24 T cell receptor beta chains given below trace back to one sample, sequenced in a study of Graves' ophthalmopathy and Graves' hyperthyroidism. RNA transcripts served as template for amplifying TCR beta CDR3 sequences. HTBI primers primed a first-round RT-PCR, and a second-round multiplex PCR followed. TCRdb redid the calling of the multiplex PCR reads with MiXCR, one entry per CDR3 protein. This table has 300,000 to 400,000 distinct CDR3 sequences, 17% appearing once. The sequenced sample consisted of peripheral blood. These receptors all come from an adult woman with stable Graves' hyperthyroidism.

This clonotype has a count of ten or more. The genes are TRBV28 and TRBJ1-3; no clear D. Trimming removed 3 bases from V and 2 bases from J, with 14 bases in between. The CDR3 covers 16 residues. Germline V gives CDR1 MDHEN, CDR2 SYDVKM. CDR3 nucleotides: TGTGCCAGCAGTTTGGTCCGCGGCTCGGCTGGAAACACCATATATTTT. Protein: CASSLVRGSAGNTIYF.

This clonotype came up many times. Germline and junction disagree at one end, which may indicate a read error. The CDR3 reads CASREGSNTGELFF. CDR3 DNA sequence: TGTGCCAGCAGGGAAGGGTCAAACACCGGGGAGCTGTTTTTT. V gene TRBV2 combines with J gene TRBJ2-2; D is ambiguous. The CDR3 has 14 amino acids. The germline gives CDR1 SNHLY, CDR2 FYNNEI.

This clonotype has ten or more counts. This chain joins TRBV28 and TRBJ1-1, with no clear D. The CDR3 spans 12 residues. Trimming left V 10 bases short and J 4 bases short, with 13 bases between. The V gene's germline CDR1 is MDHEN and CDR2 SYDVKM. The CDR3 loop is CATYQPPTEAFF. The CDR3 nucleotides read TGTGCCACCTACCAGCCCCCCACTGAAGCTTTCTTT.

This clonotype has ten or more counts. The V call is TRBV2, the J call TRBJ1-1, with D perhaps matching TRBD1 (5 bases). The CDR3 has 14 residues. From germline, CDR1 is SNHLY and CDR2 FYNNEI. V lost 2 bases, J lost 8 bases, and 15 bases lay in between. CDR3 in DNA: TGTGCCAGCAGTGAAACTGGGCTAGGGGAAGAAGCTTTCTTT. Its translation is CASSETGLGEEAFF.

This clonotype was recorded many times. The rearrangement links TRBV6-1 to TRBJ2-5; 7 nucleotides agree with TRBD2. CDR1 is MNHNS, CDR2 SASEGT, per germline. The CDR3 has 14 amino acids. Trimming removed 8 bases from V and 2 bases from J; junction bases left unmatched: 8. The CDR3 sequence is CASSTTAGQETQYF. CDR3 in DNA: TGTGCCAGCTCGACTACAGCGGGGCAAGAGACCCAGTACTTC.

The rearrangement joins TRBV6-5 to TRBJ1-1, with unresolved D. Germline loops: CDR1 MNHEY, CDR2 SVGAGI. Trimming stripped 0 bases from V and 0 bases from J, with 8 bases between. CDR3 size: 15 residues. Here the CDR3 reads CASSYSPGMNTEAFF. CDR3 DNA: TGTGCCAGCAGTTACTCGCCGGGCATGAACACTGAAGCTTTCTTT.

At least ten counts were recorded for this clonotype. J is TRBJ1-1 and V is TRBV12-3 or TRBV12-4; 10 nucleotides align to TRBD1. The V segment lost 3 bases and the J segment 0 bases; nucleotides outside the gene matches: 4. The CDR3 is 16 residues long. The CDR3 DNA is TGTGCCAGCAGTTTGGGGACAGGGGCTTTGAACACTGAAGCTTTCTTT. This codes for CASSLGTGALNTEAFF.

Many counts were recorded for this clonotype. The gene calls are TRBV12-5 and TRBJ2-7; 8 nucleotides align to TRBD2. After removal of 5 bases from V and 3 bases from J, the junction contained 3 bases not matched to a gene. The V gene's germline CDR1 is LGHNT and CDR2 FRNRAP. This CDR3 contains 13 residues. CDR3 sequence (DNA): TGTGCTAGTGGTAAAGGGACTAGCTACGAGCAGTACTTC. Its translation: CASGKGTSYEQYF.

This clonotype was counted at least ten times. V is TRBV28 and J is TRBJ2-3; D is undetermined. The germline V gene has CDR1 MDHEN and CDR2 SYDVKM. This CDR3 comprises 14 residues. Trimming removed 2 bases at V and 0 bases at J, with 6 bases between. The DNA of the CDR3 is TGTGCCAGCAGTTTAAGTCCCAGCACAGATACGCAGTATTTT. This gives the protein CASSLSPSTDTQYF.

The V call is TRBV12-3 or TRBV12-4, the J call TRBJ2-7; TRBD2 aligns across 10 bases. V gave up 5 bases and J gave up 6 bases; unmatched junction bases: 10. The CDR3 is 15 residues long. DNA for the CDR3: TGTGCCAGCAGTCCCTCCAGGCTAGCGGGAGTCGAGCAGTACTTC. Protein sequence: CASSPSRLAGVEQYF.

There are many counts of this clonotype. The chain employs TRBV30 and TRBJ2-7; no definite D call. Germline V gene data show CDR1 as GTSNPN and CDR2 as SVGIG (reference sequence). V was pared by 3 bases and J by 3 bases, with 6 bases between. This CDR3 comprises 11 residues. The CDR3 region is CAWRVSYEQYF. DNA of the CDR3: TGTGCCTGGAGGGTAAGCTACGAGCAGTACTTC.

The genes are TRBV19 and TRBJ2-7; weak D call: TRBD1 (6 bases). The CDR3 has 16 amino acids. Trimming took off 3 bases at V and 2 bases at J, with 17 bases between the two ends. The germline V gene has CDR1 LNHDA and CDR2 SQIVND (reference sequence). CDR3 protein: CASSIPLGRGPYEQYF. DNA of the CDR3: TGTGCCAGTAGTATCCCCTTAGGCAGGGGACCCTACGAGCAGTACTTC.

In this sample, this clonotype turned up many times. The V and J genes are TRBV6-5 and TRBJ1-2; D gene ambiguous. Germline values: CDR1 MNHEY, CDR2 SVGAGI. Trimming cost V 7 bases and J 4 bases, with 16 bases left between them. CDR3 length equals 14 residues. CDR3 protein: CASMDKDHLYGYTF. The CDR3 DNA follows: TGTGCCAGCATGGATAAGGACCACCTCTATGGCTACACCTTC.

The chain combines TRBV5-6 with TRBJ1-2; D is undetermined. Germline CDR1 reads SGHDT; CDR2 reads YYEEEE. The CDR3 is made up of 12 amino acids. Trimming took off 5 bases at V and 4 bases at J, with 9 bases between the two ends. CDR3 sequence: CASRSLGYGYTF. CDR3 bases: TGTGCCAGCAGAAGTCTGGGCTATGGCTACACCTTC.

This clonotype was recorded many times. The CDR3 loop reads CASSFGGAGNTEAFF. The DNA of the CDR3 is TGTGCCAGCAGTTTCGGCGGCGCAGGGAACACTGAAGCTTTCTTT. The chain links TRBV28 to TRBJ1-1; D call uncertain. V was shortened by 3 bases and J by 1 base, with 12 bases between the two germline ends. This CDR3 region has 15 residues. Germline CDR1 is MDHEN and CDR2 is SYDVKM.

This clonotype appeared many times. J is TRBJ2-4 and V is TRBV14, with TRBD2 as a possible D gene (6 bases). This CDR3 has 16 residues. V shed 1 base and J shed 7 bases, with 17 bases lying between them. CDR1 SGHDN and CDR2 FVKESK come from the germline V gene. The DNA for the CDR3 is TGTGCCAGCAGCCAAGTGCGGGGACCTCCTCCCAACATTCAGTACTTC. Residues: CASSQVRGPPPNIQYF.

V usage is TRBV24-1 and J usage is TRBJ2-5; D tentatively reads TRBD1 or TRBD2 (6 bases each). The CDR3 is 16 residues long. Germline assignment: CDR1 KGHDR and CDR2 SFDVKD. The ends were cut back, 3 bases at V and 2 bases at J, with 15 bases in the middle. CDR3 sequence (DNA): TGTGCCACCAGTGATGCTCGCCGGGGGCCACAAGAGACCCAGTACTTC. Its translation is CATSDARRGPQETQYF.

This clonotype has a count of ten or more. The CDR3 loop reads CASSGGQDPYGYTF. As DNA, the CDR3 is TGTGCCAGCAGTGGGGGACAGGATCCCTATGGCTACACCTTC. V is TRBV2 and J is TRBJ1-2, with 8 bases lining up with TRBD1. The J segment lost 4 bases and the V segment lost 4 bases, leaving 5 bases of the junction unmatched. Germline assignment: CDR1 SNHLY and CDR2 FYNNEI. CDR3 size: 14 residues. Drawing the rest from reference TRBV2 and TRBJ1-2, the complete variable domain is EPEVTQTPSHQVTQMGQEVILRCVPISNHLYFYWYRQILGQKVEFLVSFYNNEISEKSEIFDDQFSVERPDGSNFTLKIRSTKLEDSAMYFCASSGGQDPYGYTFGSGTRLTVV.

This chain links TRBV3-1 with TRBJ2-2; tentative D call: TRBD1 (6 bases). Germline V lookup: CDR1 LGHDT, CDR2 YNNKEL (reference sequence). The CDR3 loop spans 16 amino acids. V lost 1 base to trimming and J lost 0 bases, with 9 bases between them. CDR3 region: CASSQGTEPNTGELFF. The DNA of the CDR3 is TGTGCCAGCAGCCAAGGGACAGAGCCGAACACCGGGGAGCTGTTTTTT.

V and J are TRBV5-1 and TRBJ2-2, with D possibly TRBD2 on 6 matching bases. The CDR3 length is 14 residues. Trimming stripped 3 bases from V and 1 base from J, with 7 bases between. The germline V gene has CDR1 SGHRS and CDR2 YFSETQ. The CDR3 region has the DNA TGCGCCAGCAGCTGGGGAGGGAACACCGGGGAGCTGTTTTTT. Its translation: CASSWGGNTGELFF.

At least ten counts were recorded for this clonotype. The genes are TRBV6-1 and TRBJ1-2, with unresolved D. The ends were cut back, 7 bases at V and 8 bases at J, with 14 bases in the middle. Germline V CDR1 and CDR2: MNHNS, SASEGT. The CDR3 runs 12 residues. CDR3 sequence: CASTGGSFGYTF. The CDR3 DNA reads as TGTGCCAGCACTGGCGGGAGCTTCGGCTACACCTTC.

This clonotype has at least ten counts. CDR3 region: CASVSGQSHEQYF. The CDR3 DNA reads TGTGCCAGCGTAAGTGGACAGTCCCACGAGCAGTACTTC. The chain uses TRBV28 and TRBJ2-7; tentative D call: TRBD1 (6 bases). In germline, CDR1 is MDHEN, CDR2 SYDVKM. The CDR3 loop spans 13 amino acids. Deletions cut 8 bases from V and 5 bases from J, with 16 bases between.

This clonotype was picked up a small number of times. The chain is built from TRBV5-1 and TRBJ2-7; possibly TRBD2 for D (7 bases). The CDR3 consists of 17 residues. Between the trimmed V and J ends, which lost 0 bases and 1 base, there was a span of 17 bases. The germline CDR1 and CDR2 sequences are SGHRS and YFSETQ. In DNA form, the CDR3 reads TGCGCCAGCAGCTTGGATTGGGGGGGCGCCCCGTCCTACGAGCAGTACTTC. Its protein is CASSLDWGGAPSYEQYF.

This clonotype was detected ten times or more. This chain uses TRBV5-1 with TRBJ1-1; the match to TRBD1 covers 7 bases. This CDR3 is built from 16 residues. Germline loops: CDR1 SGHRS, CDR2 YFSETQ. V lost 4 bases to trimming and J lost 6 bases; unmatched junction nucleotides: 15. CDR3 protein: CASSPRGQDRGAEAFF. CDR3 bases: TGCGCCAGCAGCCCCCGCGGACAGGACCGAGGTGCTGAAGCTTTCTTT.